The 30 T cell receptor beta chains below all came from one sample that was sequenced in a study of blood T cell repertoires in COVID-19. Data came from immunoSEQ multiplex PCR; TCRdb stores just in-frame clones and leaves some out. The data hold some 390,000 clones, with 70% to 90% observed a single time. The specimen sequenced was peripheral blood. These receptors were taken from an older woman with COVID-19, enrolled during active disease.

The chain uses TRBV21-1 and TRBJ2-1; the table's D gene call, TRBD2, was not cross checked with the DNA. TRBV21-1 is designated a pseudogene. This CDR3 has 14 residues. The CDR3, as DNA: TGTGCCAAGGGGCGGGGGCCTTCCTACAATGAGCAGTTCTTC. Translation gives CAKGRGPSYNEQFF.

This chain joins TRBV5-4 and TRBJ1-3; no clear D gene. This CDR3 contains 14 residues. V was clipped by 1 base and J by 4 bases, with 9 bases between them. Germline CDR1 SGHNT, CDR2 YYREEE (reference sequence). The CDR3 DNA follows: TGTGCCAGCAGCTTGAGAGGATCCGGAAACACCATATATTTT. This encodes CASSLRGSGNTIYF.

V usage is TRBV2 and J usage is TRBJ2-1, with 7 bases lining up with TRBD1. The V gene's germline CDR1 is SNHLY and CDR2 FYNNEI. The CDR3 is 15 amino acids. V lost 4 bases to trimming and J lost 3 bases; unmatched junction nucleotides: 6. The CDR3 bases are TGTGCCAGCAGTGCAACTACAGGGGTCTACAATGAGCAGTTCTTC. It codes for CASSATTGVYNEQFF.

The gene calls are TRBV19 and TRBJ1-4; D possibly corresponds to TRBD1 (5 bases). There are 15 residues in the CDR3. Germline-derived CDR1 and CDR2 are LNHDA and SQIVND (reference sequence). V lost 4 bases and J 11 bases, leaving 20 bases between the germline ends. CDR3 nucleotide sequence: TGTGCCAGTAGTACGAACACCGGGACGGGGGAGAAACTGTTTTTT. Translating gives CASSTNTGTGEKLFF.

The chain employs TRBV3-1 (or the pseudogene TRBV3-2) and TRBJ1-2, with a possible D match to TRBD1 (5 bases). The germline V and J ends were trimmed by 2 bases and 2 bases, with 9 bases remaining between them. There are 14 residues in the CDR3. Per the germline V gene, CDR1 is LGHDT and CDR2 is YNNKEL (reference sequence). As DNA, the CDR3 is TGTGCCAGCAGCCAACCGACAGAGAACTATGGCTACACCTTC. Protein: CASSQPTENYGYTF.

This chain links TRBV5-1 with TRBJ1-2, with a tentative D call TRBD1 (5 bases). Between the trimmed V and J ends, which lost 5 bases and 2 bases, there was a span of 7 bases. Germline values: CDR1 SGHRS, CDR2 YFSETQ. This CDR3 is built from 12 residues. In DNA, the CDR3 is TGCGCCAGCAGGGGGCTGAACTATGGCTACACCTTC. It yields the protein CASRGLNYGYTF.

V and J are TRBV5-4 and TRBJ2-7; perhaps TRBD2 as D (7 bases). V lost 4 bases and J 3 bases, leaving 14 bases between the germline ends. The CDR3 loop spans 14 amino acids. Germline V gene lookup returns CDR1 SGHNT and CDR2 YYREEE (reference sequence). The CDR3 sequence is CASSGGDTFYEQYF. The DNA for the CDR3 is TGTGCCAGCAGCGGGGGGGACACGTTCTACGAGCAGTACTTC.

The table lists this clone with a few counts. The chain couples TRBV2 to TRBJ1-3, with TRBD1 matching over 10 bases. CDR1 and CDR2 from the germline V gene are SNHLY and FYNNEI. The CDR3 is made up of 15 amino acids. Trimming removed 8 bases from V and 2 bases from J; junction bases left unmatched: 6. The CDR3 bases are TGTGCCAGCGCCAGACAGGGGGCGGCTGGAAACACCATATATTTT. This translates into CASARQGAAGNTIYF.

This chain links TRBV27 with TRBJ1-6, with D unclear. The V end lost 0 bases, the J end lost 6 bases, and 9 bases lay between the germline ends. This CDR3 has 15 residues. Germline CDR1 MNHEY, CDR2 SMNVEV (reference sequence). As DNA, the CDR3 is TGTGCCAGCAGTTTATCGCTGAGTGTTAATTCACCCCTCCACTTT. Its translation is CASSLSLSVNSPLHF.

This rearrangement joins TRBV19 to TRBJ2-5; possibly TRBD1 for D (5 bases). V was pared by 4 bases and J by 4 bases, with 13 bases between. The CDR3 contains 14 residues. CDR1 and CDR2 (germline): LNHDA, SQIVND (reference sequence). The CDR3 coding sequence is TGTGCCAGTAGTACGCCAGGGCGTTTAGAGACCCAGTACTTC. Its translation: CASSTPGRLETQYF.

V usage is TRBV5-1 and J usage is TRBJ1-1; D call uncertain. Germline CDR1 SGHRS, CDR2 YFSETQ. V lost 4 bases, J lost 4 bases, and 17 bases lay in between. The CDR3 has 15 amino acids. The CDR3 loop is CASSTGVRRVTEAFF. CDR3 coding DNA: TGCGCCAGCAGCACCGGTGTGAGGCGGGTCACTGAAGCTTTCTTT.

V and J are TRBV28 and TRBJ1-1; D gene uncertain. Germline V lookup: CDR1 MDHEN, CDR2 SYDVKM. The CDR3 loop spans 14 amino acids. V lost 3 bases and J lost 0, with 8 bases in between. The CDR3 region has the DNA TGTGCCAGCAGTTTCGAGGGTATGAACACTGAAGCTTTCTTT. It codes for CASSFEGMNTEAFF.

The chain combines TRBV18 with TRBJ1-2; D is unclear. The germline V gene encodes CDR1 KGHSH and CDR2 LQKENI. V dropped 5 bases and J dropped 5 bases, with 12 bases sitting between them. The CDR3 runs 13 residues. CDR3 loop: CASSGQQLYGYTF. The CDR3 region has the DNA TGTGCCAGCTCAGGTCAACAGCTATATGGCTACACCTTC.

The genes are TRBV7-2 and TRBJ2-7; 13 nucleotides agree with TRBD2. V gave up 2 bases and J gave up 3 bases; unmatched junction bases: 7. There are 17 residues in the CDR3. Germline-derived CDR1 and CDR2 are SGHTA and FQGNSA. The CDR3 bases are TGTGCCAGCAGCTTATTGACTAGCGGGGGGCGCCGCTACGAGCAGTACTTC. Its translation is CASSLLTSGGRRYEQYF.

The chain links TRBV18 to TRBJ1-1; a possible D gene is TRBD1 (5 bases). Trimming stripped 4 bases from V and 0 bases from J, with 12 bases between. This CDR3 is 15 amino acids long. Germline V gives CDR1 KGHSH, CDR2 LQKENI. The CDR3 DNA sequence: TGTGCCAGCTCACTCGGGGGAAACATGAACACTGAAGCTTTCTTT. It codes for CASSLGGNMNTEAFF.

About this clone itself: At one of its ends the junction is not consistent with the germline gene, which may arise from a read error. The genes are TRBV7-7 and TRBJ2-2; TRBD2 matches at 11 bases. Germline V CDR1 and CDR2: SSHAT, FNYEAQ (reference sequence). The CDR3 has 18 residues. The CDR3 sequence is CASSLRTSGFGVVEELFF. The CDR3, as DNA: TGTGCTAGCAGCTTACGGACTAGCGGGTTTGGGGTCGTAGAGGAGCTGTTTTTT.

The rearrangement uses TRBV5-1 and TRBJ2-1, with 13 bases that match TRBD2. The CDR3 loop spans 16 amino acids. Germline trimming cut 0 bases from V and 4 bases from J; bases unmatched to any gene: 1. The germline CDR1 and CDR2 sequences are SGHRS and YFSETQ. CDR3 sequence: CASSLGTSGGYNEQFF. The CDR3 coding sequence is TGCGCCAGCAGCTTGGGGACTAGCGGGGGTTACAATGAGCAGTTCTTC.

Only one count was recorded for this clone. The V and J genes are TRBV2 and TRBJ1-2; D is possibly TRBD1 (6 bases). This CDR3 is 13 amino acids long. CDR1 and CDR2 from the germline V gene are SNHLY and FYNNEI. Trimming took 8 bases from V and 4 from J, leaving 14 bases between them. The CDR3 here is CASVLQGRYGYTF. CDR3 sequence (DNA): TGTGCCAGCGTCCTACAGGGCCGCTATGGCTACACCTTC.

The chain carries TRBV28 and TRBJ2-5; 12 positions match TRBD1. The junction had 7 bases not matched to a gene; V was cut back by 6 bases and J by 5 bases. The CDR3 totals 15 residues. Germline CDR1 and CDR2: MDHEN and SYDVKM. CDR3 sequence reads: CASSRPGTGGETQYF. The CDR3 DNA follows: TGTGCCAGCAGCCGTCCCGGGACAGGGGGCGAGACCCAGTACTTC.

V usage is TRBV5-1 and J usage is TRBJ1-1; D perhaps matches TRBD1 (5 bases). With 7 bases removed from V and 1 base from J, the gap between germline ends came to 17 bases. CDR3 length equals 15 residues. CDR1 SGHRS and CDR2 YFSETQ come from the germline V gene. This CDR3 is CASAAGGARNTEAFF. CDR3 coding DNA: TGCGCCAGCGCGGCAGGAGGGGCCCGGAACACTGAAGCTTTCTTT.

This clone came up once. The CDR3 nucleotides are TGTGCCATCAGTGCCGTGACAGGGGTCTACGAGCAGTACTTC. Amino acid sequence: CAISAVTGVYEQYF. The chain has TRBV10-3 and TRBJ2-7; 8 bases fit TRBD1. This CDR3 has 14 residues. Trimming at V came to 4 bases and at J to 3 bases, leaving 5 bases not matched to a gene. Per germline, CDR1 ENHRY and CDR2 SYGVKD.

The CDR3: CASSKVDREAFF. CDR3 DNA sequence: TGTGCCAGCAGCAAAGTGGACAGAGAAGCTTTCTTT. The chain employs TRBV21-1 and TRBJ1-1; TRBD1, the table's D call, lacks a check against the DNA. TRBV21-1 is designated a pseudogene. CDR3 length: 12 amino acids.

This chain uses TRBV7-2 with TRBJ2-7; 9 bases line up with TRBD1. Losses at the gene ends were 6 bases for V and 11 bases for J; bases not matched to a gene: 20. The length of the CDR3 is 16 residues. Per germline, CDR1 SGHTA and CDR2 FQGNSA. The chain's CDR3 is CASSPKIRDRDGSKYF. The CDR3, as DNA: TGTGCCAGCAGTCCTAAAATCCGGGACAGGGACGGGTCGAAGTACTTC.

The chain carries TRBV5-1 and TRBJ1-4; D possibly corresponds to TRBD1 (6 bases). CDR3 length: 13 residues. Germline V gene lookup returns CDR1 SGHRS and CDR2 YFSETQ. The V end was cut by 1 base, the J end by 8 bases, with 9 bases between. CDR3 sequence: CASSLTGMEKLFF. The CDR3 DNA is TGCGCCAGCAGCTTGACAGGGATGGAAAAACTGTTTTTT.

This chain connects TRBV6-4 to TRBJ2-1, with 8 bases aligning to TRBD2. Germline CDR1 is MRHNA and CDR2 is SNTAGT. This CDR3 has 16 amino acids. The V and J ends lost 4 bases and 0 bases, in that order; junction bases with no gene match: 5. The CDR3 sequence is CASSGAGESSYNEQFF. The CDR3, as DNA: TGTGCCAGCAGTGGAGCGGGGGAAAGCTCCTACAATGAGCAGTTCTTC.

This sequence joins TRBV19 and TRBJ2-1, with 12 bases identical to TRBD2. Unmatched junction bases numbered 7, after V lost 4 bases and J lost 9 bases. The CDR3 totals 15 residues. Germline CDR1 LNHDA, CDR2 SQIVND (reference sequence). CDR3 in DNA: TGTGCCAGTAGTACTCTAGCGGGGGGGCCTGGTGAGCAGTTCTTC. This sequence encodes CASSTLAGGPGEQFF.

This chain links TRBV11-2 with TRBJ1-1, with 7 positions matching TRBD1. Germline loops: CDR1 SGHAT, CDR2 FQNNGV. The junction had 4 bases not matched to a gene; V was cut back by 2 bases and J by 1 base. The CDR3 contains 15 residues. The CDR3 loop is CASSLRGPTNTEAFF. CDR3 sequence (DNA): TGTGCCAGCAGCTTAAGGGGGCCAACGAACACTGAAGCTTTCTTT. The full variable domain, its missing parts supplied by reference TRBV11-2 and TRBJ1-1, is EAGVAQSPRYKIIEKRQSVAFWCNPISGHATLYWYQQILGQGPKLLIQFQNNGVVDDSQLPKDRFSAERLKGVDSTLKIQPAKLEDSAVYLCASSLRGPTNTEAFFGQGTRLTVV.

This clone was counted ten times or more. The rearrangement joins TRBV2 to TRBJ2-7, with a possible D match to TRBD1 (5 bases). V dropped 4 bases and J dropped 4 bases, with 8 bases sitting between them. The CDR3 runs 12 residues. Germline CDR1 and CDR2: SNHLY and FYNNEI. CDR3 residues: CASSGQPYEQYF. The CDR3 DNA follows: TGTGCCAGCAGTGGACAGCCTTACGAGCAGTACTTC.

The chain joins TRBV7-2 to TRBJ2-3, with D possibly being TRBD2 (7 bases). The V end lost 3 bases, the J end lost 2 bases, and 15 bases lay between the germline ends. Germline V gene lookup returns CDR1 SGHTA and CDR2 FQGNSA. This CDR3 has 16 amino acids. In nucleotides, the CDR3 is TGTGCCAGCAGCTTGTATGCGGGGGCTTCCACAGATACGCAGTATTTT. Amino acids: CASSLYAGASTDTQYF.

V gene TRBV4-1 combines with J gene TRBJ2-2; D call uncertain. Germline assignment: CDR1 MGHRA and CDR2 YSYEKL. The CDR3 length is 12 residues. Trimming stripped 1 base from V and 6 bases from J, with 3 bases between. The CDR3 nucleotides read TGCGCCAGCAGCCAAGCGTCCGGGGAGCTGTTTTTT. It yields the protein CASSQASGELFF.